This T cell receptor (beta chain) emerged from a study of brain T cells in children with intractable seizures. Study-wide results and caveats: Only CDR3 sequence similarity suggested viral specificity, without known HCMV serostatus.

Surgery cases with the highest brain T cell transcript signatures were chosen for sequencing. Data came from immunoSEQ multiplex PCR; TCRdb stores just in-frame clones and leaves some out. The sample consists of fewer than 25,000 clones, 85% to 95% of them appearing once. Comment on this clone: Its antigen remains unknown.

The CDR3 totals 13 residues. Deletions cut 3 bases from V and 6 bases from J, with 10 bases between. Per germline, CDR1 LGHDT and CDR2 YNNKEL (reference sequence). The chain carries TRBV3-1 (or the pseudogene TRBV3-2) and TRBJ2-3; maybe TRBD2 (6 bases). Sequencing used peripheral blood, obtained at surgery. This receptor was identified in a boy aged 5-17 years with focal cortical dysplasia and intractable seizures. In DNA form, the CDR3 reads TGTGCCAGCAGCCATGGAGGGCCCGATACGCAGTATTTT. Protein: CASSHGGPDTQYF.